A selection of T cell receptor beta chains follows, all from one sample in a study of shared clonotypes between healthy human individuals. Sequencing was performed with immunoSEQ multiplex PCR; in TCRdb, only in-frame clones are kept and a portion is missing. The table lists some 2 million clones, roughly 94% of them singletons. The sample taken for sequencing was naive CD8+ T cells sorted from blood. The receptors derive from a man younger than 30 in good health. Each CDR3 is given with its conserved first and last residue. D genes are given only for firm matches. Where a row states a size, it is once, few, many or the class of an expanded clone; other rows omit it.

CDR3 protein,CDR3 DNA,clone size,D gene,J gene,V gene
CASSYPRGSYEQYF,TGTGCCAGCAGCTACCCGAGGGGGTCCTACGAGCAGTACTTC,.,.,TRBJ2-7,TRBV5-6
CASSQDLRSASNDNSPLHF,TGCGCCAGCAGCCAAGATCTACGGAGTGCCTCTAACGATAATTCACCCCTCCACTTT,.,.,TRBJ1-6,TRBV4-3
CASSPSSGRRDTQYF,TGTGCCAGCAGCCCTTCTAGCGGGAGGAGAGATACGCAGTATTTT,.,TRBD2,TRBJ2-3,TRBV7-9
CARTTGWYNEQFF,TGTGCCAGGACGACAGGGTGGTACAATGAGCAGTTCTTC,.,.,TRBJ2-1,TRBV21-1
CASSQGRLAGDLATQYF,TGCGCCAGCAGCCAAGGAAGACTAGCGGGGGACCTAGCGACCCAGTACTTC,.,TRBD2,TRBJ2-5,TRBV4-1
CASSSIPGGGYGYTF,TGTGCCAGCAGTTCAATCCCAGGGGGCGGGTATGGCTACACCTTC,.,TRBD1,TRBJ1-2,TRBV27
CASSVYDWDQETQYF,TGTGCCAGCAGCGTTTATGATTGGGACCAAGAGACCCAGTACTTC,.,.,TRBJ2-5,TRBV9
CASSLGEQEYNEQFF,TGTGCCAGCAGTTTGGGTGAACAGGAGTACAATGAGCAGTTCTTC,.,.,TRBJ2-1,TRBV28
CASSPIGTGLYEQYF,TGTGCCAGCAGCCCCATCGGGACAGGGCTCTACGAGCAGTACTTC,once,TRBD1,TRBJ2-7,TRBV27
CASSFGLAVYNEQFF,TGTGCCAGCAGTTTCGGACTAGCGGTATACAATGAGCAGTTCTTC,.,TRBD2,TRBJ2-1,TRBV27
CASSIRGTYEQYF,TGTGCCAGCAGCATCCGGGGGACCTACGAGCAGTACTTC,.,.,TRBJ2-7,TRBV7-8
CASSFTGMNTEAFF,TGTGCCAGCAGTTTTACGGGGATGAACACTGAAGCTTTCTTT,.,.,TRBJ1-1,TRBV7-9
CASRLTGASSPLHF,TGTGCCAGCAGACTGACAGGGGCTTCTTCACCCCTCCACTTT,few,TRBD1,TRBJ1-6,TRBV27
CASSLWGPMGQETQYF,TGTGCCAGCAGCTTATGGGGGCCCATGGGACAAGAGACCCAGTACTTC,.,.,TRBJ2-5,TRBV7-2
CASSELVGASSYEQYF,TGTGCCAGCAGTGAATTGGTGGGTGCCAGCTCCTACGAGCAGTACTTC,.,.,TRBJ2-7,TRBV6-1
CSVMPTTGTFLTGELFF,TGCAGCGTTATGCCAACCACCGGGACATTCCTGACCGGGGAGCTGTTTTTT,.,.,TRBJ2-2,TRBV29-1
CASSLTGGQTGELFF,TGTGCCAGCAGCCTTACGGGAGGGCAGACCGGGGAGCTGTTTTTT,.,TRBD2,TRBJ2-2,TRBV14
CASRPTDYSNQPQHF,TGTGCCAGCAGACCTACAGACTATAGCAATCAGCCCCAGCATTTT,.,.,TRBJ1-5,TRBV28
CASSVDPSPHEQYF,TGTGCCAGCAGCGTAGATCCTAGCCCCCACGAGCAGTACTTC,.,.,TRBJ2-7,TRBV9
CASSWPPLVNEQFF,TGTGCCAGCAGCTGGCCCCCACTCGTCAATGAGCAGTTCTTC,.,.,TRBJ2-1,TRBV11-2
CAWSVHGANTGELFF,TGTGCCTGGAGTGTACACGGTGCGAACACCGGGGAGCTGTTTTTT,.,.,TRBJ2-2,TRBV30
CASSFVTTSETGTGELFF,TGTGCCAGCAGTTTCGTTACGACCTCGGAAACGGGCACCGGGGAGCTGTTTTTT,.,.,TRBJ2-2,TRBV27
CASSSTGGPYEQYF,TGCGCCAGCAGCTCGACAGGGGGGCCCTACGAGCAGTACTTC,.,TRBD1,TRBJ2-7,TRBV5-1
CASTPYGGNTEAFF,TGTGCCAGCACCCCGTACGGGGGGAACACTGAAGCTTTCTTT,once,.,TRBJ1-1,TRBV7-6
CASSLGRGNYGYTF,TGTGCCAGCAGCTTAGGGAGGGGCAACTATGGCTACACCTTC,.,.,TRBJ1-2,TRBV13
CSVLGGLAGVNEQFF,TGCAGCGTTCTAGGTGGGCTAGCGGGAGTTAATGAGCAGTTCTTC,few,TRBD2,TRBJ2-1,TRBV29-1
CAISAELAMAQYF,TGTGCCATCAGTGCCGAACTAGCCATGGCCCAGTACTTC,.,.,TRBJ2-5,TRBV10-3
CASSYDGTAYEQYF,TGTGCCAGCAGCTATGACGGGACAGCCTACGAGCAGTACTTC,.,TRBD1,TRBJ2-7,TRBV5-6
CASSLSGSIGELFF,TGTGCCAGCAGTTTGTCGGGGTCCATCGGGGAGCTGTTTTTT,.,.,TRBJ2-2,TRBV6-6